Included here is one T cell receptor beta chain sequence, with context. There is no known antigen for this receptor. Base qualities are not at hand, and no much larger clone is one base apart. This sample was included in a study of CD8+ T cells in alopecia areata (dated by TCRdb to the late 2010s). Notes on the research overall: Treated patients were enrolled in an open-label pilot trial of oral tofacitinib, 5 to 10 mg twice daily, for moderate-to-severe alopecia areata. Clonality in the scalp was compared among normal scalp (n=4), patchy alopecia areata scalp (n=8), and alopecia totalis/universalis scalp (n=8). RNA came from the PAXgene miRNA kit for fixed scalp, the miRNeasy kit for PBMCs, and the RNeasy kit for mouse skin. High-throughput TCRbeta sequencing was used to examine T cell clonal expansion in alopecia areata in both the C3H/HeJ mouse model and human patients. Tofacitinib was given for 6 to 18 months, followed by 6 months of follow-up off drug to assess delayed response and recurrence. Human TCRbeta sequencing covered scalp tissue and sorted CD4+ and CD8+ peripheral blood T cells from patchy and totalis/universalis alopecia areata patients and healthy controls. Disease severity in treated patients was measured with the SALT score, which quantifies the percentage of affected scalp surface area. Amplification of TCRbeta CDR3 regions was done by immunoSEQ multiplex PCR using 35 Vbeta forward primers and 13 Jbeta reverse primers. Tofacitinib-treated patients had biopsies at baseline and at 4 and 24 weeks of treatment, with a later scalp biopsy in several patients.

The library relied on the immunoSEQ multiplex PCR assay. For TCR sequencing, RNA was extracted from every sample and reverse transcribed into cDNA to serve as template. SuperScript III was used to make first-strand cDNA, primed with a 2:1 mix of oligo-dT and random hexamers. Amplification bias was assessed with a synthetic immune receptor repertoire, and residual bias was removed computationally. Processing in the source paper ran as follows. Raw reads were preprocessed for error removal, and CDR3 was defined according to IMGT conventions as running from the conserved cysteine to phenylalanine. Clonality was computed by normalizing Shannon entropy by log2 of the number of productive unique TCRs and subtracting the result from 1. Scalp TCRbeta sequences were cross-referenced with sorted blood CD4 and CD8 repertoires so that the CD4 or CD8 identity of scalp clones could be inferred. The clones in this table, taken by TCRdb from immuneACCESS, are in-frame only. Not every clone is retained; where verified, under half of the shortfall comes from an unresolved V gene, and the cause of the rest is unknown. That table gives V, J and clone size, and the DNA gave D and trimming. In all, the sample holds about 200,000 clones, and 58% of those were seen once. The top ten clones comprise roughly 5.8% of the sample.

The CDR3, cysteine through phenylalanine, is 15 amino acids long. The entry retains the CDR3 DNA only, 45 bases that are in frame from base 1. V loses 0 bases at its end and J loses 3 bases; junction bases beyond the gene matches: 3. Per the germline V gene, SGDLS is the CDR1 and YYNGEE is the CDR2. Paper-wide results and their limitations: During tofacitinib treatment, many expanded lesional clones remained in scalp and blood, and this persistence may partly explain relapse after treatment is stopped. Compared with mice, TCR sequences shared between patients were less clear, possibly partly because of HLA diversity across the patient population. Scalp clonality and the number of expanded CD8+ clones among the top 100 scalp clones were significantly decreased by tofacitinib. Scalp TCR repertoire analysis is complicated because resident alphabeta T cells in normal human skin are also sequenced, whereas mouse skin is dominated by gammadelta T cells. The treated cohort was small, with a single nonresponder, so links between baseline CD8+ expansion and response need larger studies. Higher clonality and more expanded CD8+ clones were observed in lesional scalp than in normal scalp, particularly in alopecia totalis/universalis, a finding suggestive of antigenic drive.

Reading the label with the study, this specimen's time point is: about 5 months on oral tofacitinib. The sample's treatment or condition label, in plain terms: oral pan-JAK inhibitor, 5-10 mg twice daily. Lesional scalp punch biopsies and peripheral blood were obtained from alopecia areata patients. PBMCs were isolated by density centrifugation and stained for CD3, CD4 and CD8, and CD4+ and CD8+ T cells were sorted on a FACSAria. The chain was built from TRBV9 and TRBJ2-7; 10 junctional bases match TRBD2. The sample was CD4+ T cells sorted from blood, taken at week 24, from a patient treated with tofacitinib. This receptor was taken from a human donor with alopecia areata. CDR3 reads: CASSVDPSGSYEQYF. The base sequence is TGTGCCAGCAGCGTAGATCCTAGCGGGAGCTACGAGCAGTACTTC.